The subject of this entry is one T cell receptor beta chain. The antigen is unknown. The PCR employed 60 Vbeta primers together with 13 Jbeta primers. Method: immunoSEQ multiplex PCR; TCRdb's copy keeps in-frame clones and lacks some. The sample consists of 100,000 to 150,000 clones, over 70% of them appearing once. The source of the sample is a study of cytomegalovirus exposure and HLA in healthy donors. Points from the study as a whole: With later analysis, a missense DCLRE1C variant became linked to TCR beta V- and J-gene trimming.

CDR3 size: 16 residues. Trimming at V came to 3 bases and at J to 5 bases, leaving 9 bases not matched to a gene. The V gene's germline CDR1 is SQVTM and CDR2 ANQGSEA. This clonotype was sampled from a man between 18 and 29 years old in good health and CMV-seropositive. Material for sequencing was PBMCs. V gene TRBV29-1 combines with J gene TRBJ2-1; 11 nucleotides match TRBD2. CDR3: CSVDGLAGRANNEQFF. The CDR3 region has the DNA TGCAGCGTTGACGGACTAGCGGGCCGTGCTAACAATGAGCAGTTCTTC.